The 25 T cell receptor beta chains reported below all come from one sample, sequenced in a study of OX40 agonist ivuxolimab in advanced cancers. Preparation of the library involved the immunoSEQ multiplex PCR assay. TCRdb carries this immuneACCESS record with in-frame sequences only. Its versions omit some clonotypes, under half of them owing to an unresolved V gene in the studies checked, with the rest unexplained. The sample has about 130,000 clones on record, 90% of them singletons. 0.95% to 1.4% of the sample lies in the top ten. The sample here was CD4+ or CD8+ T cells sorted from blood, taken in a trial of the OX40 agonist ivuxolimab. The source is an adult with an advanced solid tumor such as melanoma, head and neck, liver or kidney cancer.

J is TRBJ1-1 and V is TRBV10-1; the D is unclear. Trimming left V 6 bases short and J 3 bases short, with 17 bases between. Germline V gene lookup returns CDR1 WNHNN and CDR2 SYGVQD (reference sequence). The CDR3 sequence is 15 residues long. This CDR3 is CASSPRRLVDTEAFF. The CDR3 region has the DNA TGCGCCAGCAGCCCTCGACGCCTGGTGGACACTGAAGCTTTCTTT.

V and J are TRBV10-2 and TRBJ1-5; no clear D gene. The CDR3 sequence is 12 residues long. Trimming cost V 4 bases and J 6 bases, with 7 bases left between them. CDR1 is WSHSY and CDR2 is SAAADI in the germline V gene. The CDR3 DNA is TGCGCCAGCAGTGGTGAGAGTCAGCCCCAGCATTTT. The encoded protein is CASSGESQPQHF.

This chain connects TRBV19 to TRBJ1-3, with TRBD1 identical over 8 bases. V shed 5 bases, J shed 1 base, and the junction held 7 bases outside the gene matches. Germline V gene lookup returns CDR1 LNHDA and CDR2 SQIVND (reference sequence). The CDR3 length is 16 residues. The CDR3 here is CASSSTGEPSGNTIYF. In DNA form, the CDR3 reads TGTGCCAGTAGTTCGACAGGGGAACCGTCTGGAAACACCATATATTTT.

The CDR3 protein is CAIGDGPTSGEAKNIQYF. Written as DNA, the CDR3 is TGTGCCATCGGGGATGGGCCGACTAGCGGGGAAGCCAAAAACATTCAGTACTTC. V usage is TRBV10-3 and J usage is TRBJ2-4; 11 nucleotides match TRBD2. V lost 8 bases, J lost 0 bases, and 12 bases stayed unmatched. The CDR3 consists of 18 residues. The germline gives CDR1 ENHRY, CDR2 SYGVKD.

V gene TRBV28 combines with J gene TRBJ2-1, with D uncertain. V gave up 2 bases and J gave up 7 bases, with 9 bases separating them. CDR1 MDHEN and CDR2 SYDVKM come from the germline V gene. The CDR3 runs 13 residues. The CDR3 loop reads CASSLDQLNEQFF. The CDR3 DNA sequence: TGTGCCAGCAGTTTAGACCAACTAAATGAGCAGTTCTTC.

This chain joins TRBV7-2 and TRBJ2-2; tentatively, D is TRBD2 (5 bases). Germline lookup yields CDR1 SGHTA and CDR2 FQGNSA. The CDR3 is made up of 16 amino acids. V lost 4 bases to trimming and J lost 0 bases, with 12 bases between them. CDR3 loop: CASSSHFSANTGELFF. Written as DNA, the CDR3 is TGTGCCAGCAGCTCCCACTTTAGCGCGAACACCGGGGAGCTGTTTTTT.

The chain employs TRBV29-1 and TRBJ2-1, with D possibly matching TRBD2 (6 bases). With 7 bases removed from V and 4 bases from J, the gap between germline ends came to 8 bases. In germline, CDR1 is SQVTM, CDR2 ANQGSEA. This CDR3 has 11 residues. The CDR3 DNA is TGCAGCGGTGGGACTTACAATGAGCAGTTCTTC. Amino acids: CSGGTYNEQFF.

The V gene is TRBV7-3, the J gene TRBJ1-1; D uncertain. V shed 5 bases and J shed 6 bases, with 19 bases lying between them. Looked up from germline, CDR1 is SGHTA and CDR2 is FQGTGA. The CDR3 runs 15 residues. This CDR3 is CASSLSGMKSAEAFF. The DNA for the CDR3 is TGTGCCAGCAGCCTTTCCGGAATGAAGAGCGCTGAAGCTTTCTTT.

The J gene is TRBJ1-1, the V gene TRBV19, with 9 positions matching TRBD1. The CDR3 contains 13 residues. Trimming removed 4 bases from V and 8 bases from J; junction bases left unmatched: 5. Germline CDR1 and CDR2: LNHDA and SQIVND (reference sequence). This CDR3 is CASSTSGQGEAFF. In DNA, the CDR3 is TGTGCCAGTAGTACCTCCGGACAGGGGGAAGCTTTCTTT.

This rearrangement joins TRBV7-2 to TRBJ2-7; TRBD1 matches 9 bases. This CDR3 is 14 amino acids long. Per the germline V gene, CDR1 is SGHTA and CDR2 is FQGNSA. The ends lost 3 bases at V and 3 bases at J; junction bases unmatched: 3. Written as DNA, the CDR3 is TGTGCCAGCAGCTTCGGGACAGGGCTCTACGAGCAGTACTTC. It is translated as CASSFGTGLYEQYF.

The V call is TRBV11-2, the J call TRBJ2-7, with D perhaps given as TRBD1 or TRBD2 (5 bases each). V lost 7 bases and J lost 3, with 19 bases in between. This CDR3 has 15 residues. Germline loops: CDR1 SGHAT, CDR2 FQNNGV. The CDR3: CASTFEGSRYYEQYF. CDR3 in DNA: TGTGCCAGCACCTTTGAGGGGAGTAGGTACTACGAGCAGTACTTC.

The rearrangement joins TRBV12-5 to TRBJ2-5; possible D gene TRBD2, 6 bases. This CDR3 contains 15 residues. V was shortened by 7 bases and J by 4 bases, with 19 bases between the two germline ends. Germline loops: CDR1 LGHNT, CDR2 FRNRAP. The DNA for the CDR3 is TGTGCTAGTGCCCCCCGGGGGACGGAAATAGAGACCCAGTACTTC. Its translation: CASAPRGTEIETQYF.

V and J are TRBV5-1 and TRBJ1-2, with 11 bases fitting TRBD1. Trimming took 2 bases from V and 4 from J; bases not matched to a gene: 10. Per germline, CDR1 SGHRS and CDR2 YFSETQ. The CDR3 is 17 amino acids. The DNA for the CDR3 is TGCGCCAGCAGCTTCGTCCCGGGACAGGGGGTAGGCTATGGCTACACCTTC. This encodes CASSFVPGQGVGYGYTF.

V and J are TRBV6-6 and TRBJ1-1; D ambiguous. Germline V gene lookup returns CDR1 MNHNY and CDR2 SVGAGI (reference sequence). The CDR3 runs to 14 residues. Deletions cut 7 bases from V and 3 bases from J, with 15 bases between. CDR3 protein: CASTEAQPHTEAFF. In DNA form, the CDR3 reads TGTGCCAGCACGGAGGCACAGCCTCACACTGAAGCTTTCTTT.

The CDR3: CASRTGLARDTQYF. The DNA for the CDR3 is TGTGCCAGCAGAACGGGACTAGCGCGCGATACGCAGTATTTT. This chain connects TRBV28 to TRBJ2-3; TRBD2 agrees at 10 bases. The CDR3 runs 14 residues. The V and J ends lost 6 bases and 6 bases, in that order; junction bases with no gene match: 6. Germline loops: CDR1 MDHEN, CDR2 SYDVKM.

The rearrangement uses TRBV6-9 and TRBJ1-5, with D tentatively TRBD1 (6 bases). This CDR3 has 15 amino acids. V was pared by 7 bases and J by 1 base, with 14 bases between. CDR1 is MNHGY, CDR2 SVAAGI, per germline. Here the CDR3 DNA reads TGTGCCAGCACCGTCGAGGGGGGAAGCAATCAGCCCCAGCATTTT. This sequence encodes CASTVEGGSNQPQHF.

DNA for the CDR3: TGTGCCAGCAGCTTAGATCCGGGAACCTACGAGCAGTACTTC. This sequence encodes CASSLDPGTYEQYF. V usage is TRBV11-2 and J usage is TRBJ2-7, with D maybe TRBD2 (5 bases). The CDR3 consists of 14 residues. The V gene's germline CDR1 is SGHAT and CDR2 FQNNGV. Trimming stripped 0 bases from V and 2 bases from J, with 8 bases between.

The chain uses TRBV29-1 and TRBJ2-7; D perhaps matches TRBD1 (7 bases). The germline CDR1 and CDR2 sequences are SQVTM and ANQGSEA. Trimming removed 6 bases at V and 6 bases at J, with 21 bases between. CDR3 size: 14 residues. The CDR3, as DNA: TGCAGCGTCTTCCTTCCCGCAGGGGGGCGCGAGCAGTACTTC. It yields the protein CSVFLPAGGREQYF.

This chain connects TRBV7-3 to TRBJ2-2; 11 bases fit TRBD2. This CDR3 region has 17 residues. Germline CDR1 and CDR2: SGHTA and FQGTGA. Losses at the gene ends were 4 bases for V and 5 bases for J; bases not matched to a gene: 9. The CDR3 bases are TGTGCCAGCAGCTCCCCTCGGACTAGCGGGTCGACCGGGGAGCTGTTTTTT. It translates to CASSSPRTSGSTGELFF.

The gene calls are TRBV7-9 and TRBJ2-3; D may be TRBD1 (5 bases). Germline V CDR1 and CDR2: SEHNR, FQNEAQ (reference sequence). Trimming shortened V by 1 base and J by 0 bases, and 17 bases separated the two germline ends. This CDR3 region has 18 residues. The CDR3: CASSLVPRAHLSTDTQYF. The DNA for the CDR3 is TGTGCCAGCAGCTTAGTCCCCAGGGCCCACTTAAGCACAGATACGCAGTATTTT.

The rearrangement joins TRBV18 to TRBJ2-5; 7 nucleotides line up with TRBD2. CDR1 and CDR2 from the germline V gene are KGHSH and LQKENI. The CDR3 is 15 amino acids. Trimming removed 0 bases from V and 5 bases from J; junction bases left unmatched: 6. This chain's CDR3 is CASSPPGLSMETQYF. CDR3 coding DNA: TGTGCCAGCTCACCACCGGGACTATCCATGGAGACCCAGTACTTC. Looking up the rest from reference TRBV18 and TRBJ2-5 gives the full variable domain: NAGVMQNPRHLVRRRGQEARLRCSPMKGHSHVYWYRQLPEEGLKFMVYLQKENIIDESGMPKERFSAEFPKEGPSILRIQQVVRGDSAAYFCASSPPGLSMETQYFGPGTRLLVL.

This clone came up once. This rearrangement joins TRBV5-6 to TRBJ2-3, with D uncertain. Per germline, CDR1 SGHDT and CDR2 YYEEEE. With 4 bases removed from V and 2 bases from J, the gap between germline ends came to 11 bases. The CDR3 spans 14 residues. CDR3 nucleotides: TGTGCCAGCAGCCTAACAGAATACACAGATACGCAGTATTTT. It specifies CASSLTEYTDTQYF.

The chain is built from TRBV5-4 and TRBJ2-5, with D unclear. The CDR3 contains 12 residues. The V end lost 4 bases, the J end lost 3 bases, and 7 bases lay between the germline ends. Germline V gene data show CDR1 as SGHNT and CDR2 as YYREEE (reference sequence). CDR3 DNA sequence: TGTGCCAGCAGCCCATTTAAAGAGACCCAGTACTTC. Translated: CASSPFKETQYF. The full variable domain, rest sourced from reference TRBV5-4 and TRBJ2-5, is ETGVTQSPTHLIKTRGQQVTLRCSSQSGHNTVSWYQQALGQGPQFIFQYYREEENGRGNFPPRFSGLQFPNYSSELNVNALELDDSALYLCASSPFKETQYFGPGTRLLVL.

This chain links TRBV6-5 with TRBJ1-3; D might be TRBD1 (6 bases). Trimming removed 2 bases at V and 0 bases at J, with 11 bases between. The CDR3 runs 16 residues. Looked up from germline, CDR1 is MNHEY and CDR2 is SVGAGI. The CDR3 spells CASSYGPDSSGNTIYF. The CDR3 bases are TGTGCCAGCAGTTACGGGCCGGACAGCTCTGGAAACACCATATATTTT.

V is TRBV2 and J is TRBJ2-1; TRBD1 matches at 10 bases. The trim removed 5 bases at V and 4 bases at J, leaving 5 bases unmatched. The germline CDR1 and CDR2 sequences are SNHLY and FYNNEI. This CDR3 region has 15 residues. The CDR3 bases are TGTGCCAGCAGTCGGGACAGGGGAAGATACAATGAGCAGTTCTTC. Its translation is CASSRDRGRYNEQFF.